This T cell receptor beta chain was documented in a study of a mutant IDH1 vaccine in newly diagnosed glioma. The overall study: Of the patients given treatment, approximately 60% were male and approximately 38% were female, and a mean age of around 38 years was recorded.

Sequencing was performed with immunoSEQ multiplex PCR; in TCRdb, only in-frame clones are kept and a portion is missing. The table has 40,000 or so clones, about four fifths seen once. Details on this clone: Its antigen is unknown.

Noted time point: week 11, during vaccination. Vaccination comprised doses that each held 300 ug of mutant IDH1 20-mer peptide, plus topical imiquimod. This CDR3 contains 11 residues. Looked up from germline, CDR1 is DFQATT and CDR2 is SNEGSKA (reference sequence). This sequence joins TRBV20-1 and TRBJ1-3; 7 nucleotides line up with TRBD1. The receptor was isolated from a man aged 35 to 55 with glioma. Sequencing used PBMCs, obtained from a glioma patient whose treatment included an IDH1 peptide vaccine. CDR3 sequence: CGRDRGNTIYF. The CDR3 DNA sequence: TGCGGACGGGACAGAGGAAACACCATATATTTT.